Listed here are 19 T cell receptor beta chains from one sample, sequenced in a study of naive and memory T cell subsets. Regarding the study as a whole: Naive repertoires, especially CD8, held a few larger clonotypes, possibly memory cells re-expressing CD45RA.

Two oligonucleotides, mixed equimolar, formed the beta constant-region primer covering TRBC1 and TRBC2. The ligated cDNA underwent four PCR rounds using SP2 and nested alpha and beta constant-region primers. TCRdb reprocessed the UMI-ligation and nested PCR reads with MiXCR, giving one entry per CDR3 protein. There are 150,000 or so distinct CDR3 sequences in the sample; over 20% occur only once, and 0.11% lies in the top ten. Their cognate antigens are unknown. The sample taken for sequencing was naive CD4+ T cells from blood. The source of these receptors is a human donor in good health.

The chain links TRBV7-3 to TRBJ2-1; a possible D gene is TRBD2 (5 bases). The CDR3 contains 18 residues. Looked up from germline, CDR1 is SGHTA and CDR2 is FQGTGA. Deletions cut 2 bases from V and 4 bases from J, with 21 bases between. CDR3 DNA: TGTGCCAGCAGCTTATCGAGCATCCTAGCCCTAGGGTACAATGAGCAGTTCTTC. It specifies CASSLSSILALGYNEQFF.

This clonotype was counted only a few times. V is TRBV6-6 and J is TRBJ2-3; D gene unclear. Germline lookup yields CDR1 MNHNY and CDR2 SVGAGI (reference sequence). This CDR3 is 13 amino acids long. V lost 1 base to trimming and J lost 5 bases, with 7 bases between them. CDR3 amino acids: CASSYLVGDTQYF. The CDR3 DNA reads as TGTGCCAGCAGTTACTTGGTCGGAGATACGCAGTATTTT.

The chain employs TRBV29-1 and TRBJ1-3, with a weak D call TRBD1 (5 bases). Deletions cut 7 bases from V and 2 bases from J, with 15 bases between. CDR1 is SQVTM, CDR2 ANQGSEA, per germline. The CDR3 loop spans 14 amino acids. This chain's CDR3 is CSAARGDPGNTIYF. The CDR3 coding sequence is TGCAGCGCGGCGCGGGGCGACCCTGGAAACACCATATATTTT.

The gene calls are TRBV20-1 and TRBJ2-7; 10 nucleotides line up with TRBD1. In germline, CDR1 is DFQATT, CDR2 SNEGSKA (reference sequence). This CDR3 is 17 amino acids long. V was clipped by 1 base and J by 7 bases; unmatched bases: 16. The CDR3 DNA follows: TGCAGTGCTAGAGGTCGCCTTCCGGGACAGGGGTTAGAAGAGCAGTACTTC. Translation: CSARGRLPGQGLEEQYF.

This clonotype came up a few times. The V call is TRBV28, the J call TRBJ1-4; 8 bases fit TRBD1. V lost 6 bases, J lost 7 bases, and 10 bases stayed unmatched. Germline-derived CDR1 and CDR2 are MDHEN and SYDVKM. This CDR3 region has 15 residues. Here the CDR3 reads CASSQGAGDVEKLFF. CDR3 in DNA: TGTGCCAGCAGCCAGGGGGCAGGGGATGTTGAAAAACTGTTTTTT. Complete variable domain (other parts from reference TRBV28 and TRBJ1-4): DVKVTQSSRYLVKRTGEKVFLECVQDMDHENMFWYRQDPGLGLRLIYFSYDVKMKEKGDIPEGYSVSREKKERFSLILESASTNQTSMYLCASSQGAGDVEKLFFGSGTQLSVL.

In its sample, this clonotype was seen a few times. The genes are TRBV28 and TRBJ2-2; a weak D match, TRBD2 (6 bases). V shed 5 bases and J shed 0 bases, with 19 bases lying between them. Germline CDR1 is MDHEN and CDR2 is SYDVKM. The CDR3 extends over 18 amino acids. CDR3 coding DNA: TGTGCCAGCAGTCCCGATCTGTTACTAGCAACGAACACCGGGGAGCTGTTTTTT. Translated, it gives CASSPDLLLATNTGELFF.

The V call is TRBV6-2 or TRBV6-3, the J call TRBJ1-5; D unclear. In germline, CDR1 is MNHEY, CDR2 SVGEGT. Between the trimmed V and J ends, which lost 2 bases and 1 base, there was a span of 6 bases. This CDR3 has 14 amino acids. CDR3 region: CASSYHSSNQPQHF. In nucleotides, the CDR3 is TGTGCCAGCAGTTACCACAGCAGCAATCAGCCCCAGCATTTT.

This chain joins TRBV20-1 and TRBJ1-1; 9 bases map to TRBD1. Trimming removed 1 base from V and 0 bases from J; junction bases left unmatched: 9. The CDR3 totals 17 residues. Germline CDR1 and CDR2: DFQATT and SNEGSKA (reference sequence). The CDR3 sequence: CSARGGTGNILNTEAFF. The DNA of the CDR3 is TGCAGTGCTAGAGGGGGGACAGGGAACATCTTGAACACTGAAGCTTTCTTT.

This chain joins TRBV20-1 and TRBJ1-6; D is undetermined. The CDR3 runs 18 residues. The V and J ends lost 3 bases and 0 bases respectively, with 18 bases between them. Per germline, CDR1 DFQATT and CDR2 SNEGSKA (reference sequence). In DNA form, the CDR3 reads TGCAGTGCTAGTTCTAGGGTCAGATCAAGCTCCTATAATTCACCCCTCCACTTT. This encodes CSASSRVRSSSYNSPLHF.

This CDR3 reads CASSLQGPEAFF. The CDR3 DNA sequence: TGTGCCAGCAGCTTACAGGGACCCGAAGCTTTCTTT. The V call is TRBV7-2, the J call TRBJ1-1, with D tentatively TRBD1 (5 bases). Germline V gene sequence: CDR1 SGHTA, CDR2 FQGNSA. This CDR3 has 12 residues. V shed 2 bases and J shed 8 bases, with 9 bases lying between them. The full variable domain, completed using reference TRBV7-2 and TRBJ1-1, is GAGVSQSPSNKVTEKGKDVELRCDPISGHTALYWYRQSLGQGLEFLIYFQGNSAPDKSGLPSDRFSAERTGGSVSTLTIQRTQQEDSAVYLCASSLQGPEAFFGQGTRLTVV.

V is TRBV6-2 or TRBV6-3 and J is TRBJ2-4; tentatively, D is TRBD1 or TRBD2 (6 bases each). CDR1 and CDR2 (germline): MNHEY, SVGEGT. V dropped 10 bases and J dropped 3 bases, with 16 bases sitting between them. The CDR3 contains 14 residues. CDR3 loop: CAISQGLVKNIQYF. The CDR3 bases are TGTGCCATCTCACAGGGACTTGTCAAAAACATTCAGTACTTC.

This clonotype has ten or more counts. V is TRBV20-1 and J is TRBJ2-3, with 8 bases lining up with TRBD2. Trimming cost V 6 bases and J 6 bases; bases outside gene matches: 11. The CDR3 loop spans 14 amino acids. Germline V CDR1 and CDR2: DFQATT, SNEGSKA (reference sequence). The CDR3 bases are TGCAGTGCCTATACGGGAGGGCCTGGTGATACGCAGTATTTT. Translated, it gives CSAYTGGPGDTQYF.

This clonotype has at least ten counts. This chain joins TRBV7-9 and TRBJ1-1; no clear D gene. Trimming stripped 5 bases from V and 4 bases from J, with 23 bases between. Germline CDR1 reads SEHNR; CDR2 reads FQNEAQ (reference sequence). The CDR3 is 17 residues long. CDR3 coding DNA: TGTGCCAGCAGCGAGCTAGACTGGGTGAGGATAGGCACTGAAGCTTTCTTT. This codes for CASSELDWVRIGTEAFF.

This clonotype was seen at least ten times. The CDR3 nucleotides read TGCGCCAGCAGCGAAAACTCTGGGGCCAACGTCCTGACTTTC. This gives the protein CASSENSGANVLTF. This rearrangement joins TRBV5-1 to TRBJ2-6, with D hard to call. CDR1 is SGHRS and CDR2 is YFSETQ in the germline V gene. This CDR3 is built from 14 residues. The germline V and J ends were trimmed by 4 bases and 0 bases, with 5 bases remaining between them.

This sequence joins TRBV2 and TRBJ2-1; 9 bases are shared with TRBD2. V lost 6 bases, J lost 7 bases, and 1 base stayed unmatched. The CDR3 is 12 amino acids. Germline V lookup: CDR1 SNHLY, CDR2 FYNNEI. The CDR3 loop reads CASRGLANEQFF. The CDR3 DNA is TGTGCCAGCAGAGGACTAGCGAATGAGCAGTTCTTC.

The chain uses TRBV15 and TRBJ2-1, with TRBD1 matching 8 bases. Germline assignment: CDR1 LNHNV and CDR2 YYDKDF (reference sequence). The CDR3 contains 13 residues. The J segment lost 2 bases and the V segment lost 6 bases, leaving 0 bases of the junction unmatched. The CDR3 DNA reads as TGTGCCACCAGGACAGGGGCCTACAATGAGCAGTTCTTC. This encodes CATRTGAYNEQFF.

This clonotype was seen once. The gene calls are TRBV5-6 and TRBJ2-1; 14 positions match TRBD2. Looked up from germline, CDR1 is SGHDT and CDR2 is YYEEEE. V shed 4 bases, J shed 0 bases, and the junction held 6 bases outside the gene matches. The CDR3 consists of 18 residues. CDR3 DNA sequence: TGTGCCAGCAGCGAAAGGACTAGCGGGGGGAGCTCCTACAATGAGCAGTTCTTC. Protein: CASSERTSGGSSYNEQFF.

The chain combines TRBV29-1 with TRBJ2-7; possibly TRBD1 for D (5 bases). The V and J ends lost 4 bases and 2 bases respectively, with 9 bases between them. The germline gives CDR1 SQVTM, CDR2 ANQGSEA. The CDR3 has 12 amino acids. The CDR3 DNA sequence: TGCAGCGTTGGCAGGGTCGCCTACGAGCAGTACTTC. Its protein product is CSVGRVAYEQYF.

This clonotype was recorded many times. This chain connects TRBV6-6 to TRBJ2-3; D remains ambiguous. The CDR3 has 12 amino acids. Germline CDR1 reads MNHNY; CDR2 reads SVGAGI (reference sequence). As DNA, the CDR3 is TGTGCTATGGGTCGTGGCACAGATACGCAGTATTTT. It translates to CAMGRGTDTQYF.